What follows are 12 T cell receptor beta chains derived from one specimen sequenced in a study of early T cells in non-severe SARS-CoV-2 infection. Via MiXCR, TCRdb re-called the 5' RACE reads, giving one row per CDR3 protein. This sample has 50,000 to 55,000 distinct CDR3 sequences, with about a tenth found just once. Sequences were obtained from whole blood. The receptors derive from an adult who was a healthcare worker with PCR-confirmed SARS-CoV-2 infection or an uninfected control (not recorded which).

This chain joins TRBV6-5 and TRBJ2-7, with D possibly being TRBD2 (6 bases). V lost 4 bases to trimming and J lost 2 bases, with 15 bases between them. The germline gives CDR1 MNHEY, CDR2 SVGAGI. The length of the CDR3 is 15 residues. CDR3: CASSSREGLPYEQYF. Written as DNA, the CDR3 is TGTGCCAGCAGTTCCCGAGAGGGACTCCCCTACGAGCAGTACTTC.

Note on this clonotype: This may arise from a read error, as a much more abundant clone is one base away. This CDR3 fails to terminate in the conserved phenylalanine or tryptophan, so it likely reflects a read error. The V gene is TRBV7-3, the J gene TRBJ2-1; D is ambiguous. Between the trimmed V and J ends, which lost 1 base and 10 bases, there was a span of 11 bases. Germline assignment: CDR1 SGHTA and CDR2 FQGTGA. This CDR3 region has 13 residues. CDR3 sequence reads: CASSLNPTTEQFS. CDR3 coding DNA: TGTGCCAGCAGCTTAAATCCGACGACAGAGCAGTTCTCC.

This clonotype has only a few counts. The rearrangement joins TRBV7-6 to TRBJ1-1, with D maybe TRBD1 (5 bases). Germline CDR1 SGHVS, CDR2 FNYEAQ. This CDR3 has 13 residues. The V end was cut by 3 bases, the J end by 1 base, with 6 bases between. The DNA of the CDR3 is TGTGCCAGCAGCTTCAGGGAGAACACTGAAGCTTTCTTT. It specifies CASSFRENTEAFF.

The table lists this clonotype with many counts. CDR3: CASSPTGGEQFF. The CDR3 DNA is TGCGCCAGCAGCCCAACAGGGGGTGAGCAGTTCTTC. This chain joins TRBV5-1 and TRBJ2-1; 8 bases align to TRBD1. This CDR3 is built from 12 residues. Trimming cost V 4 bases and J 9 bases; bases outside gene matches: 3. Germline CDR1 and CDR2: SGHRS and YFSETQ.

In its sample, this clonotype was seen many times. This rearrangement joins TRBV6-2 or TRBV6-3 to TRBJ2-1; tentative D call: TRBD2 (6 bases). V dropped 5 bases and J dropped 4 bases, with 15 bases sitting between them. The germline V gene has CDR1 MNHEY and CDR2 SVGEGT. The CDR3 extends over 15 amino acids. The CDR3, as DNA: TGTGCCAGCAGTGCCACTAGCACAACTTACAATGAGCAGTTCTTC. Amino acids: CASSATSTTYNEQFF.

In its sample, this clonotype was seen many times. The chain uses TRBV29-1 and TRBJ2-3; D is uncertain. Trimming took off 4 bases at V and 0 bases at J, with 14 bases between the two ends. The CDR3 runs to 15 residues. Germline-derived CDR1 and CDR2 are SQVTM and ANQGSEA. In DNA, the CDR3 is TGCAGCGTTGTAGACAAGCTAAGGAGCACAGATACGCAGTATTTT. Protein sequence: CSVVDKLRSTDTQYF.

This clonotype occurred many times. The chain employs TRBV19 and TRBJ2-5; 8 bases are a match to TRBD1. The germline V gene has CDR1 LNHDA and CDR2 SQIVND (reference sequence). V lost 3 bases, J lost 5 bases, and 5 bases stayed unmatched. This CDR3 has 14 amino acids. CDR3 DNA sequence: TGTGCCAGTAGTATTGACAGGGGAGGCGAGACCCAGTACTTC. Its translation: CASSIDRGGETQYF.

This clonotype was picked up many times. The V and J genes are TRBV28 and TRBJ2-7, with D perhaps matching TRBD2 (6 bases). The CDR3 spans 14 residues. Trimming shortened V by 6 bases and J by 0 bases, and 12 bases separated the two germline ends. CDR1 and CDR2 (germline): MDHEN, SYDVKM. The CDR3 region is CASSRDSLSYEQYF. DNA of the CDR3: TGTGCCAGCAGCCGGGACTCCCTCTCCTACGAGCAGTACTTC.

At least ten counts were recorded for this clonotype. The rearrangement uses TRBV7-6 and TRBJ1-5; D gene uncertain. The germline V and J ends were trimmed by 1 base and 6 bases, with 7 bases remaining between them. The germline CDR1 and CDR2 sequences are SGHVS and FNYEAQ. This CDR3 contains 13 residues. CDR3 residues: CASSLGVGQPQHF. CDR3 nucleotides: TGTGCCAGCAGCTTAGGGGTAGGTCAGCCCCAGCATTTT.

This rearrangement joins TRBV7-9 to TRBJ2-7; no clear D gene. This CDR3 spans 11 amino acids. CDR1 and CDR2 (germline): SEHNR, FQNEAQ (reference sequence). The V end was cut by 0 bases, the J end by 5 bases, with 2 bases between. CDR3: CASSLADEQYF. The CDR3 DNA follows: TGTGCCAGCAGCTTAGCTGACGAGCAGTACTTC.

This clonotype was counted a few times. The DNA of the CDR3 is TGTGCCAGCAGCTCTAGCGGGTTGAACACCGGGGAGCTGTTTTTT. Amino acid sequence: CASSSSGLNTGELFF. The genes are TRBV7-6 and TRBJ2-2; 8 positions match TRBD2. The J segment lost 1 base and the V segment lost 4 bases, leaving 2 bases of the junction unmatched. CDR3 size: 15 residues. From germline, CDR1 is SGHVS and CDR2 FNYEAQ.

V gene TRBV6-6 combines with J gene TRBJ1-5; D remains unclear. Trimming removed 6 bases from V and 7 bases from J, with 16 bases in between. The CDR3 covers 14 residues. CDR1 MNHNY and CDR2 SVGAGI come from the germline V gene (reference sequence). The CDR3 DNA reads TGTGCCAGCAGGGACGGGCGCATGGGGCAGCCCCAGCATTTT. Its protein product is CASRDGRMGQPQHF.